This is a list of T cell receptor beta chains from one sample in a study of human T cells and chemical hapten exposure. TCRdb analysed the RACE reads with MiXCR anew, one entry per CDR3 protein. This table has approximately 60,000 distinct CDR3 sequences, more than 8% appearing once. Sequenced here: whole blood, sampled in connection with sensitization to the hapten diphenylcyclopropenone (DPC). These TCRs come from a man between 35 and 55 years old with alopecia areata. Some clones in this sample may be carry-over from other donors' samples. CDR3s include the opening cysteine and the closing phenylalanine or tryptophan. D genes are given only for firm matches. A clone size is listed for some rows: how often the clone was seen (once, few, many), or a class if it is expanded.

CDR3 protein,CDR3 DNA,clone size,D gene,V gene,J gene
CSSWGGARETQYF,TGCAGCTCCTGGGGGGGCGCGAGGGAGACCCAGTACTTC,-,-,TRBV20-1,TRBJ2-5
CSARTSEIADTQYF,TGCAGTGCCAGGACTAGCGAAATCGCAGATACGCAGTATTTT,-,TRBD2,TRBV20-1,TRBJ2-3
CASSQRTGVTEAFF,TGTGCCAGCAGCCAGAGGACAGGGGTGACTGAAGCTTTCTTT,many,TRBD1,TRBV11-2,TRBJ1-1
CASSLGGPYEQYF,TGTGCCAGCAGCTTGGGGGGACCCTACGAGCAGTACTTC,many,-,TRBV5-6,TRBJ2-7
CASSYLQRYNEQFF,TGTGCCAGCAGTTACTTGCAGCGGTACAATGAGCAGTTCTTC,many,-,TRBV6-5,TRBJ2-1
CAWKLRGPGELFF,TGTGCCTGGAAGCTCAGGGGTCCCGGGGAGCTGTTTTTT,-,-,TRBV30,TRBJ2-2
CASSQVQGKGGEQFF,TGTGCCAGCAGCCAAGTCCAGGGTAAGGGGGGTGAGCAGTTCTTC,few,-,TRBV14,TRBJ2-1
CASSPGRVAGADTQYF,TGTGCCAGCAGTCCAGGGAGGGTAGCGGGTGCAGATACGCAGTATTTT,few,TRBD2,TRBV6-6,TRBJ2-3
CASSVATTGELFF,TGTGCCAGCAGCGTAGCTACCACCGGGGAGCTGTTTTTT,many,-,TRBV9,TRBJ2-2
CASSFASGISAAGNRYF,-,-,-,TRBV28,TRBJ2-7
CSAPISGALFNQPQHF,TGCAGTGCGCCCATATCCGGGGCCCTCTTCAATCAGCCCCAGCATTTT,-,-,TRBV20-1,TRBJ1-5
CASSVGQTNTEAFF,TGTGCCAGCAGCGTAGGGCAGACAAACACTGAAGCTTTCTTT,few,-,TRBV9,TRBJ1-1
CASSPGTGRYEQYF,TGTGCCAGCAGTCCCGGGACAGGGAGGTACGAGCAGTACTTC,-,TRBD1,TRBV28,TRBJ2-7
CASSTYGRTGELFF,TGTGCCAGCAGTACGTACGGGAGGACCGGGGAGCTGTTTTTT,-,TRBD2,TRBV28,TRBJ2-2
CASSFGLTSYEQYF,TGCGCCAGCAGCTTCGGACTAACTTCCTACGAGCAGTACTTC,few,-,TRBV5-1,TRBJ2-7
CASSNRVLGYTF,TGTGCCAGCAGTAACAGGGTTCTTGGCTACACCTTC,few,-,TRBV28,TRBJ1-2
CASSPITRSNTEAFF,TGTGCCAGCTCACCTATTACACGGTCGAACACTGAAGCTTTCTTT,many,-,TRBV18,TRBJ1-1
CSARGAWVAGEIEQFF,TGCAGTGCTAGAGGGGCTTGGGTGGCGGGAGAGATTGAGCAGTTCTTC,many,TRBD2,TRBV20-1,TRBJ2-1
CASSASLAGGLTGELFF,TGCGCCAGCAGCGCGTCACTAGCGGGAGGTTTAACCGGGGAGCTGTTTTTT,few,TRBD2,TRBV5-1,TRBJ2-2
CSAAPAGRDTQYF,TGCAGTGCCGCGCCAGCGGGAAGGGATACGCAGTATTTT,many,TRBD2,TRBV20-1,TRBJ2-3
CASSQWRQEKLFF,TGTGCCAGCAGCCAATGGCGACAGGAAAAACTGTTTTTT,few,-,TRBV16,TRBJ1-4
CSARDPVSYEQYF,TGCAGTGCTAGAGATCCTGTGAGCTACGAGCAGTACTTC,many,-,TRBV20-1,TRBJ2-7
CSAARTSAYNEQFF,TGCAGTGCTGCGCGGACTAGCGCCTACAATGAGCAGTTCTTC,-,TRBD2,TRBV20-1,TRBJ2-1
CASSSAPTGVNTEAFF,TGTGCCAGCAGCTCCGCACCGACAGGGGTGAACACTGAAGCTTTCTTT,many,TRBD1,TRBV7-6,TRBJ1-1
CASTWTSGSPNTGELFF,TGCGCCAGCACTTGGACTAGCGGGAGCCCCAACACCGGGGAGCTGTTTTTT,many,TRBD2,TRBV5-1,TRBJ2-2
CASSPKRLAGEEQYF,TGTGCCAGCAGCCCAAAAAGACTAGCGGGAGAGGAGCAGTACTTC,many,TRBD2,TRBV7-9,TRBJ2-7
CASSLGTSGSGQYF,TGTGCCAGCAGCTTAGGGACTAGCGGGAGTGGCCAGTACTTC,few,TRBD2,TRBV7-2,TRBJ2-5
CASSSPVTGELFF,TGTGCCAGCAGCTCCCCGGTGACCGGGGAGCTGTTTTTT,many,-,TRBV28,TRBJ2-2
CASSSIKRLAGAYEQYF,TGTGCCAGCAGTTCCATAAAACGACTAGCGGGAGCCTACGAGCAGTACTTC,-,TRBD2,TRBV28,TRBJ2-7
CATRTGENTGELFF,TGTGCCACCAGGACAGGGGAAAACACCGGGGAGCTGTTTTTT,medium-sized,TRBD1,TRBV2,TRBJ2-2
CASSFVTNEQFF,TGTGCCAGCAGCTTCGTAACCAATGAGCAGTTCTTC,few,-,TRBV11-2,TRBJ2-1
CASSIGHLNTEAFF,TGTGCCAGTAGTATCGGACATTTAAACACTGAAGCTTTCTTT,few,-,TRBV19,TRBJ1-1
CASSPRRDSYNEQFF,TGCGCCAGCAGCCCCCGCCGGGACTCCTACAATGAGCAGTTCTTC,many,-,TRBV5-1,TRBJ2-1
CASSLGRVDNTGELFF,TGCGCCAGCAGCTTGGGCCGCGTGGATAACACCGGGGAGCTGTTTTTT,many,-,TRBV5-1,TRBJ2-2